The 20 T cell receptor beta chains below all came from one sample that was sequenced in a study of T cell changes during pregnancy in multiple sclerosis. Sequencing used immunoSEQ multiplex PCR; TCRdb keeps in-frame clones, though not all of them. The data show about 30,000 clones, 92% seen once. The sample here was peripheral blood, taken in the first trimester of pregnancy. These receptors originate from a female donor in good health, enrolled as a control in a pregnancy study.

The CDR3 sequence: CASSGRGLGEQYF. DNA of the CDR3: TGTGCCAGCAGCGGCAGGGGGCTTGGTGAGCAGTACTTC. This chain uses TRBV9 with TRBJ2-7; 8 nucleotides align to TRBD1. In germline, CDR1 is SGDLS, CDR2 YYNGEE. V was clipped by 3 bases and J by 7 bases; unmatched bases: 6. The length of the CDR3 is 13 residues.

As DNA, the CDR3 is TGTGCCAGTAGTATAGTGGGGGCAGGTGATAGCAATCAGCCCCAGCATTTT. This gives the protein CASSIVGAGDSNQPQHF. The chain combines TRBV19 with TRBJ1-5, with D perhaps matching TRBD1 (6 bases). The CDR3 loop spans 17 amino acids. Germline V gene lookup returns CDR1 LNHDA and CDR2 SQIVND (reference sequence). V shed 1 base and J shed 0 bases, with 13 bases lying between them.

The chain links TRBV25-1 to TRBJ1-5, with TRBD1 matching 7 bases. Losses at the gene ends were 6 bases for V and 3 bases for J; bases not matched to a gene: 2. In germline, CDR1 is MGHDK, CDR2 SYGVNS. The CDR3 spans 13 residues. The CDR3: CASRGQINQPQHF. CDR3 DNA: TGTGCCAGCAGGGGACAGATCAATCAGCCCCAGCATTTT.

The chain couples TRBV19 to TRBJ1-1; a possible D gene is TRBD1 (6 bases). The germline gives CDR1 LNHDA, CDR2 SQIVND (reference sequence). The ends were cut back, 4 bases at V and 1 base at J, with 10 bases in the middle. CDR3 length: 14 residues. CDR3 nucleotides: TGTGCCAGTAGTACGGACAGAGGGAACACTGAAGCTTTCTTT. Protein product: CASSTDRGNTEAFF.

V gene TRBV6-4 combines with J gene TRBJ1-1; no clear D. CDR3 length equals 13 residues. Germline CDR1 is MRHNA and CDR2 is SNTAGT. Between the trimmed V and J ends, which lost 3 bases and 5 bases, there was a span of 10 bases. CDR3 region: CASSEGAWTEAFF. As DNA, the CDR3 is TGTGCCAGCAGTGAGGGAGCTTGGACTGAAGCTTTCTTT.

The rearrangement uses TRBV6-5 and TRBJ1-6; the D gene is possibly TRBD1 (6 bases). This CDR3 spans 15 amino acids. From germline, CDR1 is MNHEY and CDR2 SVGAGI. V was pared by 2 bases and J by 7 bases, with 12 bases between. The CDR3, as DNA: TGTGCCAGCAGTTACGGAGGGGGAGGGAATTCACCCCTCCACTTT. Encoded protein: CASSYGGGGNSPLHF.

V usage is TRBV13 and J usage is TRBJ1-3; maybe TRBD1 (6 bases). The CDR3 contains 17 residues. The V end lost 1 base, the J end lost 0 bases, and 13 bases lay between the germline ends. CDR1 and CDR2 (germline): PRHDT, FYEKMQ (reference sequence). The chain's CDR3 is CASSLVGAGASGNTIYF. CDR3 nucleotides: TGTGCCAGCAGCTTAGTAGGCGCAGGGGCCTCTGGAAACACCATATATTTT.

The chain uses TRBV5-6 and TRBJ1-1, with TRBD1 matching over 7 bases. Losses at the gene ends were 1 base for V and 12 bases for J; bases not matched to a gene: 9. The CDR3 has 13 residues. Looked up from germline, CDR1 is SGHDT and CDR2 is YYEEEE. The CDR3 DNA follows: TGTGCCAGCAGCTTGAACCCCGACAGGGAACCTTTCTTT. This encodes CASSLNPDREPFF.

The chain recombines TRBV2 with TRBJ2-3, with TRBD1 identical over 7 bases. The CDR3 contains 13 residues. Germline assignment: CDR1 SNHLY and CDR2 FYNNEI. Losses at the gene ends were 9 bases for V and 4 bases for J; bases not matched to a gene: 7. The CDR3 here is CASRPQGADTQYF. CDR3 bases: TGTGCCAGTCGACCCCAGGGGGCAGATACGCAGTATTTT.

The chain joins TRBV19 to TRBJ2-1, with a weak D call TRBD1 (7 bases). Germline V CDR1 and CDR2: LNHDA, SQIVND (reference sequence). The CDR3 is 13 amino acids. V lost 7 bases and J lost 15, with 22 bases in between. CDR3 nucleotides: TGTGCCAGTACCCTGGACCGGGGGACAGATCGGTTCTTC. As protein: CASTLDRGTDRFF. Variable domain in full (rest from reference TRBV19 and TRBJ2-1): DGGITQSPKYLFRKEGQNVTLSCEQNLNHDAMYWYRQDPGQGLRLIYYSQIVNDFQKGDIAEGYSVSREKKESFPLTVTSAQKNPTAFYLCASTLDRGTDRFFGPGTRLTVL.

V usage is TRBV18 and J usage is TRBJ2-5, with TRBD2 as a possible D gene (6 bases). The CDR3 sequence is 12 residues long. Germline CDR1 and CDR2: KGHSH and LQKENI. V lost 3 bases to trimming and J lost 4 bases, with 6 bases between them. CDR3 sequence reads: CASSPGLETQYF. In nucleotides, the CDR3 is TGTGCCAGCTCACCGGGACTAGAGACCCAGTACTTC.

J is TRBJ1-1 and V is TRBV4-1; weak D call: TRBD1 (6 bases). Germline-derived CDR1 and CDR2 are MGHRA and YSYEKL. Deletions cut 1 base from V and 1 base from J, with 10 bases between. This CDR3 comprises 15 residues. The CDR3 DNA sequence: TGCGCCAGCAGCCAAGCGGCAGGGGCGAACACTGAAGCTTTCTTT. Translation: CASSQAAGANTEAFF.

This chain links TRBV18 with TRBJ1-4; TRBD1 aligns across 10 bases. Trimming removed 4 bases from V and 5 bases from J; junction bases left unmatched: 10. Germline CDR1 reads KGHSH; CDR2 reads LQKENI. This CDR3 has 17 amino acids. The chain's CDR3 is CASSLRQGARENEKLFF. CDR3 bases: TGTGCCAGCTCACTACGACAGGGGGCGCGGGAGAATGAAAAACTGTTTTTT.

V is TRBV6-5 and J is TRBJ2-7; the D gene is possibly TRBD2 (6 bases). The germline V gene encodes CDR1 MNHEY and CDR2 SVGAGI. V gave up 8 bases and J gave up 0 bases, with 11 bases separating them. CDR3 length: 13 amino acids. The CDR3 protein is CASGRPSSYEQYF. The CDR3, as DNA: TGTGCCAGCGGGAGGCCGAGCTCCTACGAGCAGTACTTC.

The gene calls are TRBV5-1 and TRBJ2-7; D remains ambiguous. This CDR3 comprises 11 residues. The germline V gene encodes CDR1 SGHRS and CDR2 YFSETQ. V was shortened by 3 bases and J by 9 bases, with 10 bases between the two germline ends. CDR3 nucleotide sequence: TGCGCCAGCAGCTATTCTAACGTGCAGTACTTC. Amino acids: CASSYSNVQYF.

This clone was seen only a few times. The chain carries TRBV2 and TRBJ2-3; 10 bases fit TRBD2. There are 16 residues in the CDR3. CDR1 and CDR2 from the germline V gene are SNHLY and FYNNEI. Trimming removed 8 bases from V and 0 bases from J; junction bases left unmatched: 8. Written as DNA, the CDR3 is TGTGCCAGCCTACCCAAGACTAGCGGGAGCACAGATACGCAGTATTTT. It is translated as CASLPKTSGSTDTQYF.

CDR3 bases: TGTGCCAGCAGCGTAGTCGAGGCAGGGGATTTGGGCTATGGCTACACCTTC. It encodes CASSVVEAGDLGYGYTF. This sequence joins TRBV9 and TRBJ1-2; the D gene is possibly TRBD1 (6 bases). CDR3 length: 17 amino acids. Trimming took 0 bases from V and 4 from J, leaving 19 bases between them. Per the germline V gene, CDR1 is SGDLS and CDR2 is YYNGEE.

CDR3 sequence (DNA): TGTGCCTACAGTGGAACCCCGGGGGGAGTAGAGACCCAGTACTTC. Encoded protein: CAYSGTPGGVETQYF. V is TRBV30 and J is TRBJ2-5, with 7 bases lining up with TRBD2. CDR3 length: 15 amino acids. Looked up from germline, CDR1 is GTSNPN and CDR2 is SVGIG (reference sequence). After removal of 7 bases from V and 4 bases from J, the junction contained 15 bases not matched to a gene.

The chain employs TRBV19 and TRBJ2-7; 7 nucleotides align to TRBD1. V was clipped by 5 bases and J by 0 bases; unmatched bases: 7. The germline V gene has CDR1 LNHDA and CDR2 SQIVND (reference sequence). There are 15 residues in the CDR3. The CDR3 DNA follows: TGTGCCAGTAGTTTTACAGGGGATAACTCCTACGAGCAGTACTTC. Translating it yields CASSFTGDNSYEQYF.

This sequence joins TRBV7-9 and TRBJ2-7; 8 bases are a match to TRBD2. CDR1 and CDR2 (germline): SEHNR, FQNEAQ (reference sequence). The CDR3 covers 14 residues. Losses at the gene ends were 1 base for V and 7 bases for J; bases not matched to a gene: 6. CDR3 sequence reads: CASSLVGLAREQYF. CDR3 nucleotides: TGTGCCAGCAGCTTAGTCGGACTAGCAAGGGAGCAGTACTTC.